The present T cell receptor (beta chain) was sequenced within a study of blood T cell repertoires in COVID-19. Germline-derived CDR1 and CDR2 are SGHDT and YYEEEE. V was cut by 4 bases and J by 6 bases, with 22 bases left in between. The CDR3 sequence is 16 residues long. Generated by immunoSEQ multiplex PCR, the TCRdb table keeps only in-frame clones and is missing some. The sample lists 110,000 to 150,000 clones, 84% occurring once. The rearrangement uses TRBV5-6 and TRBJ1-2, with D perhaps TRBD1 (5 bases). What was sequenced was peripheral blood. The TCR sequence derives from a human donor in a cohort sampled during active COVID-19. The CDR3 coding sequence is TGTGCCAGCAGCGGAAGGGGATTCCTAAACGAGAATGGCTACACCTTC. This translates into CASSGRGFLNENGYTF. Variable domain in full (rest from reference TRBV5-6 and TRBJ1-2): DAGVTQSPTHLIKTRGQQVTLRCSPKSGHDTVSWYQQALGQGPQFIFQYYEEEERQRGNFPDRFSGHQFPNYSSELNVNALLLGDSALYLCASSGRGFLNENGYTFGSGTRLTVV.